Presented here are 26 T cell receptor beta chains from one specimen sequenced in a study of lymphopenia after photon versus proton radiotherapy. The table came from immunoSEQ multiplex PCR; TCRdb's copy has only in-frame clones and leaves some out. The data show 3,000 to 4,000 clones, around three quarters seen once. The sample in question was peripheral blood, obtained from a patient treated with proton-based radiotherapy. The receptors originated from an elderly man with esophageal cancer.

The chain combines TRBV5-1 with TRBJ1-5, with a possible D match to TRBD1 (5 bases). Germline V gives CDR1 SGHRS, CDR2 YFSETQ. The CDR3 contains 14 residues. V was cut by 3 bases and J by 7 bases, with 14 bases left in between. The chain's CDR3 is CASSSDGGDQPQHF. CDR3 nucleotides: TGCGCCAGCAGCTCCGACGGAGGGGACCAGCCCCAGCATTTT.

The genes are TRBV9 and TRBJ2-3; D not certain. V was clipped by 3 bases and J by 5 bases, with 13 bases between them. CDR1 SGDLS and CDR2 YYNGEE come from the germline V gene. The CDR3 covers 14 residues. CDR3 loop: CASSGPPYGDTQYF. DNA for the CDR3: TGTGCCAGCAGCGGCCCCCCCTACGGAGATACGCAGTATTTT.

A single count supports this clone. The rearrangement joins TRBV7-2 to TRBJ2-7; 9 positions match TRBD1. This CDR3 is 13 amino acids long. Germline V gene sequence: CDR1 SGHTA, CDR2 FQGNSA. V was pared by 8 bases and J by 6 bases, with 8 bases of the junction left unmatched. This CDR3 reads CASGDRVSGEQYF. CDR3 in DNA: TGTGCCAGCGGGGACAGGGTGAGTGGCGAGCAGTACTTC.

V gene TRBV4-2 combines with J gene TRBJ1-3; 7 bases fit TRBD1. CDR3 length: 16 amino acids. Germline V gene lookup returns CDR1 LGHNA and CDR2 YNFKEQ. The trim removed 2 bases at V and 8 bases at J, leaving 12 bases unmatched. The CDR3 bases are TGTGCCAGCAGCCAAAAGATTCGGGACAGTTATGACACCATATATTTT. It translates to CASSQKIRDSYDTIYF.

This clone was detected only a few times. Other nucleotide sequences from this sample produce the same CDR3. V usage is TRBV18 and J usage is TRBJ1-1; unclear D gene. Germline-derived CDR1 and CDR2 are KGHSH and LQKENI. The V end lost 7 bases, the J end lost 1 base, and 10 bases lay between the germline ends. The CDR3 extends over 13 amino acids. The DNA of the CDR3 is TGTGCCAGCTTCACCGGAGGGAACACTGAAGCTTTCTTT. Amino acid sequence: CASFTGGNTEAFF.

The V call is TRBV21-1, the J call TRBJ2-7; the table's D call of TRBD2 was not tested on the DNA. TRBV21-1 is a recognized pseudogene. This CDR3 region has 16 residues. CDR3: CASSKPSLDRSYEQYF. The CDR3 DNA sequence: TGTGCCAGCAGCAAACCCTCGCTAGATCGCTCCTACGAGCAGTACTTC.

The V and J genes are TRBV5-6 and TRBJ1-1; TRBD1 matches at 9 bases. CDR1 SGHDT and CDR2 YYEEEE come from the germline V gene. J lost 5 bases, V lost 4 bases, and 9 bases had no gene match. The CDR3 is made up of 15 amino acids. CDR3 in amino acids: CASSIGTGYHTEAFF. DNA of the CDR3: TGTGCCAGCAGCATTGGGACAGGGTATCATACTGAAGCTTTCTTT.

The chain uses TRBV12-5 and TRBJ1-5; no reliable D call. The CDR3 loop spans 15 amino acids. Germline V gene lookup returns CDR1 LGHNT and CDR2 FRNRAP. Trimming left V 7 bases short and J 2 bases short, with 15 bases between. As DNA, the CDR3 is TGTGCTAGTGCAGCAGTACCCGAGGGCAATCAGCCCCAGCATTTT. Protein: CASAAVPEGNQPQHF.

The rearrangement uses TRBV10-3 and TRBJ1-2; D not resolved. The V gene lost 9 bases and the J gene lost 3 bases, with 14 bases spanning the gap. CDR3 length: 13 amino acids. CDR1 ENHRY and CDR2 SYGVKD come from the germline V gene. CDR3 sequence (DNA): TGTGCCATTCAAGTAAGGAGTGACTATGGCTACACCTTC. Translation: CAIQVRSDYGYTF.

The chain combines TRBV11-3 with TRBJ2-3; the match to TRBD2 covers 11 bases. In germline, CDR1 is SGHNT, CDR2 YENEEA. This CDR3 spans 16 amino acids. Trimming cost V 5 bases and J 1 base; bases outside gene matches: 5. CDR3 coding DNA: TGTGCCAGCAGCCCCAGGACTAGCGGGCGCACAGATACGCAGTATTTT. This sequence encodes CASSPRTSGRTDTQYF.

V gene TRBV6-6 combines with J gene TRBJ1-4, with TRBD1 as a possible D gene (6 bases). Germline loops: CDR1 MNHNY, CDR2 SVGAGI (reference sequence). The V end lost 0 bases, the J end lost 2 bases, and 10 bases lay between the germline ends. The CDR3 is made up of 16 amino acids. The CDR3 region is CASSYSRGGTNEKLFF. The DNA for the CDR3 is TGTGCCAGCAGTTACTCGAGAGGGGGGACTAATGAAAAACTGTTTTTT.

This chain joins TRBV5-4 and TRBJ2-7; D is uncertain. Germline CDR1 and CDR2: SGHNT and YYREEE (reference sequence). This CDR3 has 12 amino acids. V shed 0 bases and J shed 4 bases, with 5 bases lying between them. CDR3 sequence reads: CASSLVGYEQYF. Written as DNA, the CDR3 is TGTGCCAGCAGCTTGGTGGGGTACGAGCAGTACTTC.

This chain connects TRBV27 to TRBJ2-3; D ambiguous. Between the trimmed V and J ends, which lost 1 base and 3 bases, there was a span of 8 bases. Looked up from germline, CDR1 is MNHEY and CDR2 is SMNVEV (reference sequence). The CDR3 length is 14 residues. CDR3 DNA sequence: TGTGCCAGCAGTTTATTCTCAGGAACAGATACGCAGTATTTT. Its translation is CASSLFSGTDTQYF.

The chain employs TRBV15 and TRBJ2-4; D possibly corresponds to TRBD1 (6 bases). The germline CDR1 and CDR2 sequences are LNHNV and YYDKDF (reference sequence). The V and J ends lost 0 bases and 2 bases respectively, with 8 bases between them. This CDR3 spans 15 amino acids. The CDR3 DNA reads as TGTGCCACCAGCAGAGAACAGGGCACCAAAAACATTCAGTACTTC. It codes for CATSREQGTKNIQYF.

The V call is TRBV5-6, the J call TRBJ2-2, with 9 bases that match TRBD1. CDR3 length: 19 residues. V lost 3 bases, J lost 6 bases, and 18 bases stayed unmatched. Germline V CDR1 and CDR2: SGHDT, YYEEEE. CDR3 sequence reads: CASSSRLTGGSSRPGELFF. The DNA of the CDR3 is TGTGCCAGCAGCTCTAGATTAACAGGGGGCTCTTCCCGTCCCGGGGAGCTGTTTTTT.

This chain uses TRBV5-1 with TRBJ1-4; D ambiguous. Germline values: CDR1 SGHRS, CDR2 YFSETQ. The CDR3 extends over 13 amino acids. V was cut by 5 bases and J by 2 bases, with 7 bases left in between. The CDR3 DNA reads TGCGCCAGCAGTCGGAAGACTAATGAAAAACTGTTTTTT. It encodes CASSRKTNEKLFF.

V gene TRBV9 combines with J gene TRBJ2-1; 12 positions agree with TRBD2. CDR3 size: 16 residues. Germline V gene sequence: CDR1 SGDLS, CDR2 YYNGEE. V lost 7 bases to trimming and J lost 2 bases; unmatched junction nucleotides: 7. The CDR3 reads CASGRTSGVTYNEQFF. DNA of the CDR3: TGTGCCAGCGGACGGACTAGCGGGGTGACCTACAATGAGCAGTTCTTC. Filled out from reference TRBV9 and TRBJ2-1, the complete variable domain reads DSGVTQTPKHLITATGQRVTLRCSPRSGDLSVYWYQQSLDQGLQFLIQYYNGEERAKGNILERFSAQQFPDLHSELNLSSLELGDSALYFCASGRTSGVTYNEQFFGPGTRLTVL.

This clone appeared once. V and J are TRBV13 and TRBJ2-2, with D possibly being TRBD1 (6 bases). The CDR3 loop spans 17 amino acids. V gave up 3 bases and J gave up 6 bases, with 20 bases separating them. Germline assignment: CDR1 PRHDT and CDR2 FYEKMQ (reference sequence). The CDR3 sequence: CASSLYPQDSRAGELFF. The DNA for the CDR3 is TGTGCCAGCAGCTTGTACCCCCAGGACAGCAGGGCCGGGGAGCTGTTTTTT.

CDR3 in amino acids: CASRVAEVGKTEAFF. CDR3 nucleotide sequence: TGTGCCAGCCGGGTCGCTGAGGTGGGGAAGACTGAAGCTTTCTTT. The chain couples TRBV28 to TRBJ1-1; no clear D gene. V was clipped by 8 bases and J by 5 bases, with 21 bases between them. Germline V gene data show CDR1 as MDHEN and CDR2 as SYDVKM. The CDR3 totals 15 residues.

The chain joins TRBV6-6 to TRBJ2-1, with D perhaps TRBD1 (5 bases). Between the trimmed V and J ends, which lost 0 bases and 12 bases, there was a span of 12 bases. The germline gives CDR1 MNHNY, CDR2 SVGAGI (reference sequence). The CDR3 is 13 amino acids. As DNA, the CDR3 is TGTGCCAGCAGTTACTCGCCTTGGACATTGCAGTTCTTC. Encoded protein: CASSYSPWTLQFF.

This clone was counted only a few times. CDR3 loop: CASRRFVTEAFF. CDR3 DNA sequence: TGTGCCAGCAGAAGGTTCGTCACTGAAGCTTTCTTT. The rearrangement links TRBV28 to TRBJ1-1, with D unclear. V was clipped by 6 bases and J by 4 bases, with 9 bases between them. The CDR3 has 12 amino acids. The germline gives CDR1 MDHEN, CDR2 SYDVKM.

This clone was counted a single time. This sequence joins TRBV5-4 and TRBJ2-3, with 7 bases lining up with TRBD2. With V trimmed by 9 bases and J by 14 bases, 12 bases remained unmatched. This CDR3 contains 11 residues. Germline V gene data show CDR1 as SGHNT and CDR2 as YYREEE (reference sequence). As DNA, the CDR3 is TGTGCCATTGTCCGGGAGGACTACCCGTATTTT. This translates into CAIVREDYPYF.

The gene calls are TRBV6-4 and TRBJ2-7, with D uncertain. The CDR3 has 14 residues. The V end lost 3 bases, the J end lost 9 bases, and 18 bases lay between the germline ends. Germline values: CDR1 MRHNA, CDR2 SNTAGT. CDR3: CASSETGQSPGQYF. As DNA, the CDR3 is TGTGCCAGCAGTGAAACGGGCCAAAGTCCCGGGCAGTACTTC.

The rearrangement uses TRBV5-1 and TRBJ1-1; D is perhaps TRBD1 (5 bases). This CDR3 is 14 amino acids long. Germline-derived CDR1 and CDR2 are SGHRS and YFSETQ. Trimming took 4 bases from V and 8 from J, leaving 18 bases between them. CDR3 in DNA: TGCGCCAGCAGCGTCTCCCTCGGGGGAGGAGAAGCTTTCTTT. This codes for CASSVSLGGGEAFF. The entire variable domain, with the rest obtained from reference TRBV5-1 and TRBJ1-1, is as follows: KAGVTQTPRYLIKTRGQQVTLSCSPISGHRSVSWYQQTPGQGLQFLFEYFSETQRNKGNFPGRFSGRQFSNSRSEMNVSTLELGDSALYLCASSVSLGGGEAFFGQGTRLTVV.

CDR3 bases: TGTGCCAGCCAAAGGACAGGGTCCTACGAGCAGTACTTC. It specifies CASQRTGSYEQYF. The gene calls are TRBV27 and TRBJ2-7, with 8 bases that match TRBD1. V lost 8 bases, J lost 1 base, and 4 bases stayed unmatched. The CDR3 sequence is 13 residues long. CDR1 MNHEY and CDR2 SMNVEV come from the germline V gene (reference sequence).

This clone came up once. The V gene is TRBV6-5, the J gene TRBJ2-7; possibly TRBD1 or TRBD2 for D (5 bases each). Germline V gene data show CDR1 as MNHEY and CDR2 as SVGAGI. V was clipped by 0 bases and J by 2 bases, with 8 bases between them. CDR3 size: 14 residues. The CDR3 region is CASSYSVGAYEQYF. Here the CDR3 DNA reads TGTGCCAGCAGTTACTCCGTGGGGGCCTACGAGCAGTACTTC.